These 11 T cell receptor beta chains came from one sample sequenced in a study of CD8+ T cells in alopecia areata. The treatment denotes: oral pan-JAK inhibitor, 5-10 mg twice daily. Extracted RNA was reverse transcribed into cDNA, the sequencing template. The table came from immunoSEQ multiplex PCR; TCRdb's copy has only in-frame clones and leaves some out. The repertoire holds a few hundred thousand clones, with 30% to 40% as singletons. Sequencing used CD4+ T cells sorted from blood, obtained at approximately week 30, from a patient treated with tofacitinib. The receptors derive from a human donor with alopecia areata.

The chain links TRBV6-1 to TRBJ2-3, with D maybe TRBD2 (5 bases). The germline V and J ends were trimmed by 6 bases and 2 bases, with 12 bases remaining between them. CDR3 size: 14 residues. Germline assignment: CDR1 MNHNS and CDR2 SASEGT. In DNA, the CDR3 is TGTGCCAGCAGCGAGGGTTGGAACACAGATACGCAGTATTTT. It is translated as CASSEGWNTDTQYF.

This clone was counted a few times. The chain has TRBV18 and TRBJ1-1; D unresolved. In germline, CDR1 is KGHSH, CDR2 LQKENI. The CDR3 is 15 residues long. Trimming stripped 0 bases from V and 1 base from J, with 9 bases between. The DNA for the CDR3 is TGTGCCAGCTCACCACCGAATTCCGAGAACACTGAAGCTTTCTTT. Protein sequence: CASSPPNSENTEAFF.

This chain joins TRBV6-6 and TRBJ1-5, with no clear D. This CDR3 is 16 amino acids long. Germline assignment: CDR1 MNHNY and CDR2 SVGAGI (reference sequence). Deletions cut 4 bases from V and 0 bases from J, with 13 bases between. The CDR3 coding sequence is TGTGCCAGCAGTTTCCTCGGGGAGAATAGCAATCAGCCCCAGCATTTT. Translating it yields CASSFLGENSNQPQHF.

The chain couples TRBV30 to TRBJ1-1; D might be TRBD1 (6 bases). This CDR3 has 13 residues. With 7 bases removed from V and 5 bases from J, the gap between germline ends came to 17 bases. Germline V gene sequence: CDR1 GTSNPN, CDR2 SVGIG (reference sequence). CDR3 bases: TGTGCCTCAACAACAGGGATAGGAACTGAAGCTTTCTTT. This translates into CASTTGIGTEAFF. Full variable domain (missing parts from reference TRBV30 and TRBJ1-1): SQTIHQWPATLVQPVGSPLSLECTVEGTSNPNLYWYRQAAGRGLQLLFYSVGIGQISSEVPQNLSASRPQDRQFILSSKKLLLSDSGFYLCASTTGIGTEAFFGQGTRLTVV.

The chain joins TRBV27 to TRBJ1-6; the D is unclear. Looked up from germline, CDR1 is MNHEY and CDR2 is SMNVEV (reference sequence). CDR3 length: 14 amino acids. V lost 5 bases and J 4 bases, leaving 9 bases between the germline ends. In DNA form, the CDR3 reads TGTGCCAGCAGTCCGAGGATTTATAATTCACCCCTCCACTTT. Translation: CASSPRIYNSPLHF.

The rearrangement joins TRBV21-1 to TRBJ2-1; the listed D gene, TRBD2, was not tested against the DNA. TRBV21-1 is assigned pseudogene status. The CDR3 is made up of 12 amino acids. The CDR3 nucleotides are TGTGCCAGCAGCCCAAGGAGCAATGAGCAGTTCTTC. Translated, it gives CASSPRSNEQFF.

This clone showed up just a few times. This chain links TRBV5-1 with TRBJ2-1; D might be TRBD1 (6 bases). Trimming took off 3 bases at V and 6 bases at J, with 10 bases between the two ends. Germline V CDR1 and CDR2: SGHRS, YFSETQ. The CDR3 covers 13 residues. The CDR3 sequence: CASSSQQGNEQFF. The CDR3 DNA is TGCGCCAGCAGCTCGCAACAGGGCAATGAGCAGTTCTTC.

V gene TRBV30 combines with J gene TRBJ1-4, with D possibly TRBD1 on 5 matching bases. Germline lookup yields CDR1 GTSNPN and CDR2 SVGIG (reference sequence). The CDR3 is 13 residues long. Trimming cost V 4 bases and J 7 bases, with 13 bases left between them. In DNA, the CDR3 is TGTGCCTGGACCACAGGAGGGGTTGAAAAACTGTTTTTT. This encodes CAWTTGGVEKLFF.

This clone was detected only a few times. This chain links TRBV29-1 with TRBJ2-7, with 12 nucleotides matching TRBD1. V dropped 5 bases and J dropped 6; count of bases not matched to a gene: 5. The CDR3 length is 13 residues. Germline lookup yields CDR1 SQVTM and CDR2 ANQGSEA. Written as DNA, the CDR3 is TGCAGCGTTTCCGGGACAGGGGGCTTCGAGCAGTACTTC. This sequence encodes CSVSGTGGFEQYF.

The V and J genes are TRBV2 and TRBJ2-2; D is unclear. The CDR3 has 15 amino acids. The V gene lost 3 bases and the J gene lost 0 bases, with 8 bases spanning the gap. Germline CDR1 is SNHLY and CDR2 is FYNNEI. The CDR3 bases are TGTGCCAGCAGTGACAGGTCCCCGAACACCGGGGAGCTGTTTTTT. Encoded protein: CASSDRSPNTGELFF.

The rearrangement uses TRBV7-3 and TRBJ2-1, with 10 bases that match TRBD2. Trimming at V came to 4 bases and at J to 8 bases, leaving 8 bases not matched to a gene. The CDR3 has 15 residues. Germline-derived CDR1 and CDR2 are SGHTA and FQGTGA. CDR3 sequence (DNA): TGTGCCAGCAGCTCAGGGGTAGCGGGGGGCCATGAGCAGTTCTTC. It is translated as CASSSGVAGGHEQFF.